These 20 T cell receptor beta chains originate from one sample sequenced in a study of cytomegalovirus exposure and HLA in healthy donors. In the PCR, 60 Vbeta and 13 Jbeta primers were used. The protocol was immunoSEQ multiplex PCR, while the TCRdb copy is restricted to in-frame clones and leaves out a portion. The top ten clones hold roughly 16% of a sample with about 90,000 clones, 65% to 80% of them seen once. Sequencing was done on a sample of PBMCs. Receptor source: a woman in her late teens or twenties in good health and CMV-seropositive.

The J gene is TRBJ2-7, the V gene TRBV5-5; TRBD2 matches 15 bases. The junction had 11 bases not matched to a gene; V was cut back by 4 bases and J by 3 bases. This CDR3 is 18 amino acids long. The germline gives CDR1 SGHKS, CDR2 YYEKEE (reference sequence). The chain's CDR3 is CASSTGTSGGRGGYEQYF. In DNA form, the CDR3 reads TGTGCCAGCAGCACCGGGACTAGCGGGGGGCGGGGGGGCTACGAGCAGTACTTC.

This chain joins TRBV7-9 and TRBJ2-1; a weak D match, TRBD2 (5 bases). The CDR3 runs 15 residues. Between the trimmed V and J ends, which lost 5 bases and 0 bases, there was a span of 11 bases. Germline-derived CDR1 and CDR2 are SEHNR and FQNEAQ (reference sequence). The chain's CDR3 is CASSKLGPSYNEQFF. In DNA form, the CDR3 reads TGTGCCAGCAGCAAACTAGGCCCCTCCTACAATGAGCAGTTCTTC.

This clone was found a few times. The chain links TRBV27 to TRBJ1-1; no definite D call. The CDR3 consists of 13 residues. V dropped 8 bases and J dropped 6 bases, with 16 bases sitting between them. The germline CDR1 and CDR2 sequences are MNHEY and SMNVEV (reference sequence). The CDR3 bases are TGTGCCAGCGCCGGGAACCTTAACTCTGAAGCTTTCTTT. The encoded protein is CASAGNLNSEAFF.

The J gene is TRBJ1-1, the V gene TRBV6-6, with 7 bases lining up with TRBD1. The junction had 11 bases not matched to a gene; V was cut back by 5 bases and J by 11 bases. CDR1 is MNHNY and CDR2 is SVGAGI in the germline V gene (reference sequence). This CDR3 has 13 residues. The CDR3 DNA follows: TGTGCCAGCAGTCACATACAGGGGATCGGGGCTTTCTTT. This encodes CASSHIQGIGAFF.

V usage is TRBV15 and J usage is TRBJ2-2; TRBD1 agrees at 9 bases. This CDR3 contains 15 residues. V was clipped by 2 bases and J by 6 bases; unmatched bases: 4. Germline V gene data show CDR1 as LNHNV and CDR2 as YYDKDF (reference sequence). The DNA of the CDR3 is TGTGCCACCAGCAGATTTACAGGGGGCCCCGGGGAGCTGTTTTTT. Residues: CATSRFTGGPGELFF.

This clone was observed a handful of times. The CDR3 coding sequence is TGTGCCAGCAGTGACTCAGCGGGGGCCTACAATGAGCAGTTCTTC. It translates to CASSDSAGAYNEQFF. The V and J genes are TRBV6-4 and TRBJ2-1, with 8 nucleotides matching TRBD2. The germline gives CDR1 MRHNA, CDR2 SNTAGT. CDR3 length: 15 residues. V shed 0 bases and J 2 bases; nucleotides not matched to a gene: 0.

CDR3: CASSLAVAVYNEQFF. The CDR3 DNA follows: TGCGCCAGCAGCTTAGCTGTGGCAGTATACAATGAGCAGTTCTTC. The chain carries TRBV4-3 and TRBJ2-1; D is undetermined. The germline CDR1 and CDR2 sequences are LGHNA and YSLEER. The V end was cut by 5 bases, the J end by 4 bases, with 15 bases between. The CDR3 extends over 15 amino acids.

The V gene is TRBV19, the J gene TRBJ2-3; 13 bases align to TRBD2. CDR3 size: 17 residues. V shed 5 bases, J shed 3 bases, and the junction held 8 bases outside the gene matches. CDR1 is LNHDA and CDR2 is SQIVND in the germline V gene (reference sequence). CDR3 nucleotides: TGTGCCAGTAGTCCTCGGACTAGCGGGGGAAAGACAGATACGCAGTATTTT. The encoded protein is CASSPRTSGGKTDTQYF. The full variable domain, rest sourced from reference TRBV19 and TRBJ2-3, is DGGITQSPKYLFRKEGQNVTLSCEQNLNHDAMYWYRQDPGQGLRLIYYSQIVNDFQKGDIAEGYSVSREKKESFPLTVTSAQKNPTAFYLCASSPRTSGGKTDTQYFGPGTRLTVL.

V is TRBV19 and J is TRBJ2-5; 8 nucleotides match TRBD1. Germline V gene data show CDR1 as LNHDA and CDR2 as SQIVND (reference sequence). The length of the CDR3 is 14 residues. Trimming took 1 base from V and 4 from J; bases not matched to a gene: 2. CDR3 DNA: TGTGCCAGTAGTATAGCCAGGGGGCGAGAGACCCAGTACTTC. Translation: CASSIARGRETQYF.

The gene calls are TRBV9 and TRBJ2-7; weak D call: TRBD1 (5 bases). V lost 0 bases, J lost 5 bases, and 24 bases lay in between. CDR1 is SGDLS and CDR2 is YYNGEE in the germline V gene. This CDR3 is built from 18 residues. Here the CDR3 DNA reads TGTGCCAGCAGCGTAGGTATTTTGACGGGCATTTCACAGGACGAGCAGTACTTC. It translates to CASSVGILTGISQDEQYF.

This sequence joins TRBV5-8 and TRBJ2-3, with 7 bases matching TRBD2. The CDR3 has 15 amino acids. Germline CDR1 is SGHTS and CDR2 is YDEGEE. V shed 4 bases and J 4 bases; nucleotides not matched to a gene: 9. CDR3 amino acids: CASSLPAGNADTQYF. The DNA for the CDR3 is TGTGCCAGCAGCCTACCAGCGGGGAACGCAGATACGCAGTATTTT.

This chain links TRBV10-1 with TRBJ1-4; D unresolved. Deletions cut 6 bases from V and 8 bases from J, with 22 bases between. The CDR3 covers 16 residues. Per germline, CDR1 WNHNN and CDR2 SYGVQD (reference sequence). The CDR3 loop is CASRWAQAGLGEKLFF. CDR3 nucleotide sequence: TGCGCCAGCAGGTGGGCCCAGGCGGGCTTAGGAGAAAAACTGTTTTTT.

The chain is built from TRBV7-3 and TRBJ2-1, with 13 bases fitting TRBD2. From germline, CDR1 is SGHTA and CDR2 FQGTGA. The CDR3 sequence is 15 residues long. Trimming removed 3 bases from V and 8 bases from J; junction bases left unmatched: 4. The CDR3 spells CASSFTSGRAHEQFF. CDR3 bases: TGTGCCAGCAGCTTCACTAGCGGGAGGGCCCATGAGCAGTTCTTC.

The chain uses TRBV15 and TRBJ2-7, with a weak D call TRBD1 (5 bases). The germline gives CDR1 LNHNV, CDR2 YYDKDF (reference sequence). V lost 5 bases to trimming and J lost 6 bases, with 14 bases between them. This CDR3 spans 13 amino acids. The CDR3: CATSGSSGFEQYF. CDR3 nucleotide sequence: TGTGCCACCAGCGGATCCTCAGGGTTCGAGCAGTACTTC.

The chain carries TRBV28 and TRBJ2-3, with 11 bases aligning to TRBD2. Germline loops: CDR1 MDHEN, CDR2 SYDVKM. The CDR3 consists of 14 residues. The V segment lost 8 bases and the J segment 5 bases; nucleotides outside the gene matches: 6. For the CDR3, the DNA is TGTGCCAGCTGTGTAGCGGGAGGGAAAGATACGCAGTATTTT. Its translation is CASCVAGGKDTQYF.

V and J are TRBV6-1 and TRBJ2-6, with D maybe TRBD2 (5 bases). The V gene's germline CDR1 is MNHNS and CDR2 SASEGT. The CDR3 consists of 14 residues. Trimming removed 7 bases at V and 2 bases at J, with 9 bases between. The DNA of the CDR3 is TGTGCCAGCATCCGGGGTCCTGGGGCCAACGTCCTGACTTTC. This encodes CASIRGPGANVLTF.

The chain carries TRBV25-1 and TRBJ2-3; D might be TRBD2 (6 bases). Germline V gene sequence: CDR1 MGHDK, CDR2 SYGVNS. CDR3 length: 15 amino acids. The V end lost 3 bases, the J end lost 2 bases, and 12 bases lay between the germline ends. The CDR3, as DNA: TGTGCCAGCAGTGAGTGGCGGGGAGACACAGATACGCAGTATTTT. It specifies CASSEWRGDTDTQYF.

The V gene is TRBV27, the J gene TRBJ2-7; 7 bases match TRBD1. Germline-derived CDR1 and CDR2 are MNHEY and SMNVEV (reference sequence). The ends lost 6 bases at V and 4 bases at J; junction bases unmatched: 6. The CDR3 has 13 amino acids. In nucleotides, the CDR3 is TGTGCCAGCAGCAGCGTACAGGGGTACGAGCAGTACTTC. This sequence encodes CASSSVQGYEQYF.

The V gene is TRBV14, the J gene TRBJ2-7; 7 nucleotides line up with TRBD2. Germline-derived CDR1 and CDR2 are SGHDN and FVKESK. Trimming cost V 0 bases and J 2 bases; bases outside gene matches: 4. CDR3 length equals 15 residues. The CDR3 bases are TGTGCCAGCAGCCAAGAGACGGCGGGGGCCTACGAGCAGTACTTC. Protein: CASSQETAGAYEQYF.

The CDR3 DNA sequence: TGCGCCAGCAGCCAAGAAGGGTTTGGACTAGCGGGGAAGGAGACCCAGTACTTC. This translates into CASSQEGFGLAGKETQYF. The genes are TRBV4-1 and TRBJ2-5; 12 nucleotides match TRBD2. Germline V gene sequence: CDR1 MGHRA, CDR2 YSYEKL. Trimming at V came to 0 bases and at J to 5 bases, leaving 10 bases not matched to a gene. This CDR3 region has 18 residues.